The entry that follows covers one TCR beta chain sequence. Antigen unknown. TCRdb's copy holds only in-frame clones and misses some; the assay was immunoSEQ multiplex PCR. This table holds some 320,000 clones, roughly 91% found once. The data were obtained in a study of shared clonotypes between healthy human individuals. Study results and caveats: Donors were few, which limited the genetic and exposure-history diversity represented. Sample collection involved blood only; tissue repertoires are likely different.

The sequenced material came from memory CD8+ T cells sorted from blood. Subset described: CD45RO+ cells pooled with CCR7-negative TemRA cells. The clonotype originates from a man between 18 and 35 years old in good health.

The CDR3 region is CASSRVGGKSYNEQFF. DNA of the CDR3: TGTGCCAGCAGTCGAGTCGGGGGTAAGTCCTACAATGAGCAGTTCTTC. The V gene is TRBV27, the J gene TRBJ2-1; D possibly corresponds to TRBD2 (6 bases). CDR3 length equals 16 residues. Trimming left V 5 bases short and J 1 base short, with 15 bases between. CDR1 MNHEY and CDR2 SMNVEV come from the germline V gene (reference sequence).